The next 3 T cell receptor beta chains were all read from a single sample in a study of identical twins (dated by TCRdb to 2015 to 2016). Library preparation used 5' RACE. Sequenced on an Illumina HiSeq 2000. Clones were called with MiXCR by TCRdb after fastp trimmed the public reads at Q25, and only in-frame beta chains were retained. Under each unique CDR3 protein, matching rows form one entry showing the most common genes and DNA. This sample is represented by around 1.7 million distinct CDR3 sequences; about 30% of them were singletons. The ten biggest clones cover approximately 0.29% of the sample. The sequencing input was cord blood. Receptors originate from a newborn girl in good health.

A few counts support this clonotype. The CDR3 bases are TGTGCCAGCAGCCATCGACAGGGGGGTTCACCCCTCCACTTT. Translation gives CASSHRQGGSPLHF. The chain joins TRBV7-2 to TRBJ1-6, with 9 bases that match TRBD1. The V and J ends lost 5 bases and 9 bases, in that order; junction bases with no gene match: 5. Germline-derived CDR1 and CDR2 are SGHTA and FQGNSA. This CDR3 is 14 amino acids long.

The gene calls are TRBV10-3 and TRBJ2-1; D tentatively reads TRBD1 or TRBD2 (5 bases each). There are 17 residues in the CDR3. The V gene's germline CDR1 is ENHRY and CDR2 SYGVKD. With 4 bases removed from V and 1 base from J, the gap between germline ends came to 17 bases. The CDR3 region is CAISGGFGGFSYNEQFF. DNA for the CDR3: TGTGCCATCAGTGGGGGATTTGGGGGATTTTCCTACAATGAGCAGTTCTTC.

In this sample, this clonotype turned up many times. The chain has TRBV24-1 and TRBJ2-1; D gene ambiguous. Germline loops: CDR1 KGHDR, CDR2 SFDVKD. Trimming took 9 bases from V and 5 from J, leaving 7 bases between them. The CDR3 contains 11 residues. The CDR3 loop reads CATSRNNEQFF. CDR3 bases: TGTGCCACCTCCAGAAACAATGAGCAGTTCTTC.